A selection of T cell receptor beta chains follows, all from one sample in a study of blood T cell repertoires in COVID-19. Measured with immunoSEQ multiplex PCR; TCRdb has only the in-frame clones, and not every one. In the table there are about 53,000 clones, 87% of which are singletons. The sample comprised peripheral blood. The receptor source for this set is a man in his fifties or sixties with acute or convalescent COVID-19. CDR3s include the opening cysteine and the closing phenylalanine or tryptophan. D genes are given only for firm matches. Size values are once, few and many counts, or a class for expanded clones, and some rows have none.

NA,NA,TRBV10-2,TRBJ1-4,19,CASSEKGRVKKNGDEKLFF,TGCGCCAGCAGTGAAAAGGGGAGGGTAAAAAAAAATGGAGATGAAAAACTGTTTTTT
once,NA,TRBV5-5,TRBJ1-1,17,CASLPPGFPRRNTEAFF,TGTGCCAGCTTACCCCCTGGCTTCCCGCGGAGGAACACTGAAGCTTTCTTT
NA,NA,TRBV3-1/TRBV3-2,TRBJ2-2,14,CASSASGTTGELFF,TGTGCCAGCAGCGCATCCGGGACTACCGGGGAGCTGTTTTTT
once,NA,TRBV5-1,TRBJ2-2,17,CASSSTPPGDPTGELFF,TGCGCCAGCAGCAGCACCCCCCCAGGCGACCCCACCGGGGAGCTGTTTTTT
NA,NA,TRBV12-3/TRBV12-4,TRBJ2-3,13,CASSLRVSDTQYF,TGTGCCAGCAGTTTGCGGGTCTCCGATACGCAGTATTTT
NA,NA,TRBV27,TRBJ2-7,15,CASSRSAWAAYEQYF,TGTGCCAGCAGTCGCAGTGCTTGGGCCGCCTACGAGCAGTACTTC
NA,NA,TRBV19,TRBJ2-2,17,CASSRTLSGPNTGELFF,TGTGCCAGTAGTCGAACGCTAAGCGGACCGAACACCGGGGAGCTGTTTTTT
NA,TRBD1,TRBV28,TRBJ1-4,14,CASSWGTENEKLFF,TGTGCCAGCAGTTGGGGGACAGAAAATGAAAAACTGTTTTTT
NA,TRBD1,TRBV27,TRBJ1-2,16,CASSLLAGQGAAGYTF,TGTGCCAGCAGTTTATTGGCGGGACAGGGGGCGGCGGGCTACACCTTC
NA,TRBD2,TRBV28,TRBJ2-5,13,CASRGGEKETQYF,TGTGCCAGCCGGGGGGGGGAAAAAGAGACCCAGTACTTC
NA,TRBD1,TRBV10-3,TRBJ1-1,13,CAITRDRVTEAFF,TGTGCCATCACTAGGGACAGGGTCACTGAAGCTTTCTTT
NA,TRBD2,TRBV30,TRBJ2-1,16,CAWSGVAGAHGNEQFF,TGTGCCTGGAGTGGAGTAGCGGGGGCCCATGGGAATGAGCAGTTCTTC
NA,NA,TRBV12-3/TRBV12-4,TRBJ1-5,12,CASSLGDQPQHF,TGTGCCAGCAGTTTAGGCGATCAGCCCCAGCATTTT
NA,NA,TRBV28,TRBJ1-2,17,CASSHPGAGEANYGYTF,TGTGCCAGCAGTCACCCGGGGGCGGGAGAGGCTAACTATGGCTACACCTTC
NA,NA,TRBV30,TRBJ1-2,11,CALVTGHGYTF,TGTGCCTTGGTCACAGGGCATGGCTACACCTTC
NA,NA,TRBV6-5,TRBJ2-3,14,CASSPRGISDTQYF,TGTGCCAGCAGTCCAAGGGGGATTTCAGATACGCAGTATTTT
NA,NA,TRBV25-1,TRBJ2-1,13,CASSEGGGDEQFF,TGTGCCAGCAGTGAAGGAGGGGGCGATGAGCAGTTCTTC
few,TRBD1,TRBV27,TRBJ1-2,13,CASSPSSGQGHTF,TGTGCCAGCAGTCCATCCTCGGGACAGGGGCACACCTTC
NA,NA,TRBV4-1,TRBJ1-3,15,CASSQPQESGNTIYF,TGCGCCAGCAGCCAACCACAGGAATCTGGAAACACCATATATTTT
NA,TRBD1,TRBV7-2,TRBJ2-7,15,CASSLPGGLSYEQYF,TGTGCCAGCAGCTTACCAGGGGGCCTCTCCTACGAGCAGTACTTC
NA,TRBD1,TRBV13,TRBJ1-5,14,CASSSGQGAGPQHF,TGTGCCAGCAGCTCCGGACAGGGCGCGGGGCCCCAGCATTTT
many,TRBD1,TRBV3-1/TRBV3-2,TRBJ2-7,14,CASSQGQGTYEQYF,TGTGCCAGCAGCCAAGGACAGGGAACCTACGAGCAGTACTTC
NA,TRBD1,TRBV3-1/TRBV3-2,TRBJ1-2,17,CASSPLGGTGIDYGYTF,TGTGCCAGCAGCCCCCTCGGAGGGACAGGGATCGACTATGGCTACACCTTC
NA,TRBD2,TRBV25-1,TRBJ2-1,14,CASGEAGVRNEQFF,TGTGCCAGCGGAGAAGCGGGAGTGAGGAATGAGCAGTTCTTC
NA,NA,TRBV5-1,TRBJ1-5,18,CASSLESPTLYSNQPQHF,TGCGCCAGCAGCTTGGAGTCACCTACCCTTTATAGCAATCAGCCCCAGCATTTT
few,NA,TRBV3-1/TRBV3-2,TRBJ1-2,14,CASSQEEGYYGYTF,TGTGCCAGCAGCCAAGAAGAGGGTTACTATGGCTACACCTTC